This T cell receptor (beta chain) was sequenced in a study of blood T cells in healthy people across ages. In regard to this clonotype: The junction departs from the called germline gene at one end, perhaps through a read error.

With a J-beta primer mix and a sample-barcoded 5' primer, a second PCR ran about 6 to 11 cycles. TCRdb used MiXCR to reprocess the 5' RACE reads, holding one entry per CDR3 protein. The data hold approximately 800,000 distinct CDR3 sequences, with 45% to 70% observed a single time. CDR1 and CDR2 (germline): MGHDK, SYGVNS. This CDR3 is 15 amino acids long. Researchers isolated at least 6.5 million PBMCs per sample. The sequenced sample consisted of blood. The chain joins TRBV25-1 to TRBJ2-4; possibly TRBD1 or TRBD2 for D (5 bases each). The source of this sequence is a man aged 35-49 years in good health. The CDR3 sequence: CASSESKGPKNTQYF. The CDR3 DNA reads TGTGCCAGCAGTGAGTCCAAGGGACCCAAAAACACTCAGTACTTC.